Detailed here is one T cell receptor (beta chain). Its antigen target is currently unknown. No quality values exist for individual bases; no much larger clone is one base distant. This sample was included in a study of CD8 T cells in Susac syndrome (dated by TCRdb to the late 2010s). Describing the broader study: Of the Susac syndrome patients who were sequenced, under 10 were in clinical remission while roughly 6 had clinically active disease. At blood withdrawal, Susac syndrome patients were therapy-naive, treated with corticosteroids (with IVIg additionally given to some), or treated with IVIg alone. Repertoire sequencing was used to test whether CD8+ T cell activation and differentiation in Susac syndrome was antigen driven. What the study reported, not specific to this receptor: No clonal expansion was detected in the CD4+ T cell repertoire of Susac syndrome patients. The number of individuals in the TCR sequencing and HLA analysis was recognized as being relatively small.

Trimming at the junction amounts to 5 bases on V and 1 base on J, and the germline ends lie 11 bases apart. Counted from cysteine to phenylalanine, this CDR3 has 14 amino acids. Only the CDR3 DNA stays, 42 bases, in frame from base 1. For CDR1 and CDR2, the germline V gene (reference sequence) lists LNHDA and SQIVND. Peripheral blood CD8+ and CD4+ T cells from healthy donors, Susac syndrome patients and multiple sclerosis patients were profiled by high-throughput TCR beta sequencing. Susac syndrome patients met recently defined diagnostic criteria for definite or probable disease. Bulk CD8+ and CD4+ T cells were purified by magnetic negative isolation, while CD8+ TEMRA cells were enriched using FACS. Blood was drawn into EDTA tubes, processed within 24 hours, and PBMCs were isolated by density gradient centrifugation. PBMCs intended for TCR sequencing were frozen in liquid nitrogen and were later thawed in a 37 degrees C water bath. The sorted or isolated CD4+, CD8+ and CD8+ TEMRA cells had a purity of 90% or higher.

RNA was extracted with the RNeasy kit and about 0.5 to 1 ug was reverse transcribed using random hexamers. The immunoSEQ multiplex PCR assay, which covers 54 Vbeta and 13 Jbeta segments, was used to amplify TCR beta CDR3 regions. PCR amplification bias was corrected using a synthetic template baseline for primer optimization and computational correction. Regarding the original processing steps: Reads were annotated to V, D and J genes according to IMGT and were analyzed with immunoSEQ Analyzer, with only productive sequences retained. Clonality was calculated as one minus the Shannon entropy normalized by log2 of the number of productive unique sequences. For each patient and control, public and private clones were evaluated within the 100 most prevalent clones. A clone was defined as Susac-specific if it was absent from the healthy and MS cohorts, from roughly 1,000 published viral clones and from other ImmuneACCESS disease sequences. TCRdb reworked the public reads: Q25 trimming with fastp, MiXCR clone assembly, productive beta chains retained. Every distinct CDR3 protein forms one entry, paired with its most common genes and DNA. TCRdb's processing, not the authors', yielded these V and J calls. This sample lists under 200,000 distinct CDR3 sequences; roughly nine tenths were detected once. The ten most abundant clones make up around 0.079% of the sample.

This clonotype originated in a human donor with Susac syndrome. Specimen: CD4+ T cells from PBMCs. This sequence uses TRBV19 and TRBJ1-2; matching of 5 bases hints at TRBD1 as the D gene. The DNA sequence is given as TGTGCCAGTAGTGCGGACAACCTTAACTATGGCTACACCTTC. The encoded protein is CASSADNLNYGYTF.